Following are 27 T cell receptor beta chains from one sample sequenced in a study of beta chain features in type 1 diabetes. Study conclusions and caveats: In all four CD4+ subsets, TCRB CDR3 length was significantly, moderately reduced in type 1 diabetes.

The entirety of the isolated RNA underwent reverse transcription, so expressed TCRB transcripts were sequenced. Profiled with immunoSEQ multiplex PCR; TCRdb holds only in-frame clones, not every one. The sample has about 170,000 clones, 6% to 9% seen once; the top ten hold under 0.55%. These receptors' targets are unknown. The sequencing input was central memory CD4+ T cells from blood. The origin of the receptors is a man younger than 35 with type 1 diabetes.

This rearrangement joins TRBV5-4 to TRBJ2-7; no firm D call. The CDR3 is 15 amino acids. With 2 bases removed from V and 2 bases from J, the gap between germline ends came to 14 bases. Germline CDR1 and CDR2: SGHNT and YYREEE (reference sequence). CDR3 sequence reads: CASSLGAQKAYEQYF. As DNA, the CDR3 is TGTGCCAGCAGCTTAGGAGCGCAAAAGGCCTACGAGCAGTACTTC. The complete variable domain, with remaining parts taken from reference TRBV5-4 and TRBJ2-7, reads ETGVTQSPTHLIKTRGQQVTLRCSSQSGHNTVSWYQQALGQGPQFIFQYYREEENGRGNFPPRFSGLQFPNYSSELNVNALELDDSALYLCASSLGAQKAYEQYFGPGTRLTVT.

This clone was seen only a few times. The chain carries TRBV7-2 and TRBJ1-1, with D unclear. The CDR3 is made up of 13 amino acids. V lost 4 bases, J lost 8 bases, and 14 bases lay in between. Per the germline V gene, CDR1 is SGHTA and CDR2 is FQGNSA. The CDR3 loop is CASSSDGVGEAFF. The CDR3 DNA sequence: TGTGCCAGCAGCTCAGACGGGGTGGGGGAAGCTTTCTTT.

This clone was counted many times. This chain links TRBV28 with TRBJ2-5, with D perhaps TRBD1 (6 bases). This CDR3 contains 13 residues. CDR1 and CDR2 from the germline V gene are MDHEN and SYDVKM. Trimming cost V 5 bases and J 4 bases, with 11 bases left between them. The CDR3 reads CASSTGTRETQYF. CDR3 nucleotide sequence: TGTGCCAGCAGTACCGGGACACGAGAGACCCAGTACTTC.

This clone has only a few counts. V is TRBV27 and J is TRBJ2-3; weak D call: TRBD1 (6 bases). The V gene lost 6 bases and the J gene lost 7 bases, with 11 bases spanning the gap. Per germline, CDR1 MNHEY and CDR2 SMNVEV (reference sequence). The CDR3 covers 12 residues. This CDR3 is CASRRDTNTQYF. CDR3 DNA: TGTGCCAGCAGAAGGGACACGAATACGCAGTATTTT.

This clone was observed a few times. The rearrangement joins TRBV19 to TRBJ1-2; perhaps TRBD1 as D (6 bases). V dropped 2 bases and J dropped 3 bases, with 13 bases sitting between them. This CDR3 is 15 amino acids long. CDR1 and CDR2 from the germline V gene are LNHDA and SQIVND (reference sequence). This CDR3 reads CASSIITAGDYGYTF. CDR3 nucleotide sequence: TGTGCCAGTAGTATAATCACGGCAGGGGACTATGGCTACACCTTC.

This clone occurred a few times. J is TRBJ1-1 and V is TRBV30; possible D gene TRBD1, 6 bases. V was shortened by 3 bases and J by 4 bases, with 15 bases between the two germline ends. The CDR3 consists of 14 residues. Per the germline V gene, CDR1 is GTSNPN and CDR2 is SVGIG (reference sequence). The CDR3 loop is CAWRRNRASTEAFF. In DNA form, the CDR3 reads TGTGCCTGGAGACGGAACAGGGCCAGCACTGAAGCTTTCTTT.

The rearrangement uses TRBV9 and TRBJ2-2, with TRBD2 matching over 8 bases. V lost 4 bases to trimming and J lost 4 bases; unmatched junction nucleotides: 9. The germline V gene encodes CDR1 SGDLS and CDR2 YYNGEE. This CDR3 is built from 16 residues. CDR3 region: CASSLGLAGLTGELFF. The CDR3 DNA follows: TGTGCCAGCAGCTTAGGATTAGCGGGACTCACCGGGGAGCTGTTTTTT.

This clone was detected a few times. The genes are TRBV5-4 and TRBJ1-1; D is uncertain. The CDR3 has 14 residues. Germline V gene sequence: CDR1 SGHNT, CDR2 YYREEE (reference sequence). V lost 3 bases and J 0 bases, leaving 9 bases between the germline ends. CDR3 in DNA: TGTGCCAGCAGCTGGGGAGGGATGAACACTGAAGCTTTCTTT. Translated: CASSWGGMNTEAFF.

This clone was picked up a small number of times. J is TRBJ2-5 and V is TRBV5-1; D is perhaps TRBD2 (6 bases). The germline V and J ends were trimmed by 3 bases and 5 bases, with 14 bases remaining between them. The CDR3 length is 14 residues. Germline V lookup: CDR1 SGHRS, CDR2 YFSETQ. The CDR3 loop is CASSSGDSGETQYF. CDR3 DNA sequence: TGCGCCAGCAGCTCGGGGGACTCAGGGGAGACCCAGTACTTC.

This clone was detected a few times. Other DNA sequences in the same sample also yield this CDR3. The genes are TRBV28 and TRBJ2-7; no definite D call. The CDR3 covers 12 residues. The germline CDR1 and CDR2 sequences are MDHEN and SYDVKM. V lost 2 bases to trimming and J lost 4 bases, with 6 bases between them. The CDR3 loop is CASSLVGYEQYF. The CDR3 coding sequence is TGTGCCAGCAGTTTAGTCGGGTACGAGCAGTACTTC.

The chain has TRBV5-4 and TRBJ2-1; 9 positions match TRBD2. CDR1 is SGHNT and CDR2 is YYREEE in the germline V gene (reference sequence). There are 13 residues in the CDR3. Losses at the gene ends were 0 bases for V and 10 bases for J; bases not matched to a gene: 2. Written as DNA, the CDR3 is TGTGCCAGCAGCTTGGTCCTAGCGGGAGAGCAGTTCTTC. Encoded protein: CASSLVLAGEQFF.

This clone turned up a few times. The rearrangement uses TRBV5-1 and TRBJ2-5; 8 bases are shared with TRBD2. The V gene's germline CDR1 is SGHRS and CDR2 YFSETQ. The CDR3 covers 14 residues. After removal of 4 bases from V and 4 bases from J, the junction contained 6 bases not matched to a gene. The CDR3 reads CASSTGLVGETQYF. The CDR3 coding sequence is TGCGCCAGCAGCACGGGACTAGTTGGAGAGACCCAGTACTTC.

CDR3 in DNA: TGTGCCAGCAGCCGAACAGGGGGCGGGGAAGGCTACACCTTC. It yields the protein CASSRTGGGEGYTF. The V and J genes are TRBV11-2 and TRBJ1-2; 9 bases are a match to TRBD1. V was pared by 5 bases and J by 8 bases, with 9 bases of the junction left unmatched. The CDR3 consists of 14 residues. The germline gives CDR1 SGHAT, CDR2 FQNNGV. Using reference TRBV11-2 and TRBJ1-2 for the parts outside the CDR3, the full variable domain is EAGVAQSPRYKIIEKRQSVAFWCNPISGHATLYWYQQILGQGPKLLIQFQNNGVVDDSQLPKDRFSAERLKGVDSTLKIQPAKLEDSAVYLCASSRTGGGEGYTFGSGTRLTVV.

This clone has a handful of counts. This chain connects TRBV7-9 to TRBJ2-3, with a tentative D call TRBD1 (5 bases). The germline CDR1 and CDR2 sequences are SEHNR and FQNEAQ (reference sequence). The CDR3 extends over 16 amino acids. V was clipped by 4 bases and J by 0 bases, with 14 bases between them. The chain's CDR3 is CASSYTDGHSTDTQYF. The CDR3 coding sequence is TGTGCCAGCAGCTATACAGACGGACACAGCACAGATACGCAGTATTTT.

This chain uses TRBV18 with TRBJ1-1; D is undetermined. The CDR3 is made up of 13 amino acids. The germline V gene encodes CDR1 KGHSH and CDR2 LQKENI. Trimming left V 2 bases short and J 7 bases short, with 11 bases between. CDR3 amino acids: CASSPMVRDEAFF. The CDR3 DNA follows: TGTGCCAGCTCACCAATGGTGAGGGATGAAGCTTTCTTT.

In its sample, this clone was seen a few times. This sequence joins TRBV25-1 and TRBJ1-2; D ambiguous. CDR3 length equals 12 residues. The germline V and J ends were trimmed by 4 bases and 0 bases, with 3 bases remaining between them. Germline lookup yields CDR1 MGHDK and CDR2 SYGVNS. CDR3 in DNA: TGTGCCAGCAGTGGTACTAACTATGGCTACACCTTC. As protein: CASSGTNYGYTF.

This clone appeared many times. The chain couples TRBV11-2 to TRBJ2-1; 10 nucleotides align to TRBD2. Unmatched junction bases numbered 8, after V lost 1 base and J lost 8 bases. Germline CDR1 and CDR2: SGHAT and FQNNGV. The CDR3 runs to 16 residues. CDR3 DNA sequence: TGTGCCAGCAGCTTAGGGGCTAGCGGGAGTGTCGATGAGCAGTTCTTC. Protein: CASSLGASGSVDEQFF. The whole variable domain, filled in from reference TRBV11-2 and TRBJ2-1, reads EAGVAQSPRYKIIEKRQSVAFWCNPISGHATLYWYQQILGQGPKLLIQFQNNGVVDDSQLPKDRFSAERLKGVDSTLKIQPAKLEDSAVYLCASSLGASGSVDEQFFGPGTRLTVL.

The chain joins TRBV28 to TRBJ1-2; TRBD1 matches at 9 bases. Germline assignment: CDR1 MDHEN and CDR2 SYDVKM. The V segment lost 6 bases and the J segment 6 bases; nucleotides outside the gene matches: 5. This CDR3 comprises 13 residues. The CDR3 loop is CASRPGQGDGYTF. The CDR3 DNA follows: TGTGCCAGCAGACCGGGACAGGGAGATGGCTACACCTTC.

The genes are TRBV30 and TRBJ2-2, with D unresolved. V was shortened by 5 bases and J by 4 bases, with 14 bases between the two germline ends. This CDR3 contains 14 residues. Germline V gene data show CDR1 as GTSNPN and CDR2 as SVGIG (reference sequence). CDR3 nucleotide sequence: TGTGCCTGGGCTCTAGAGGCGTTCACCGGGGAGCTGTTTTTT. It specifies CAWALEAFTGELFF.

The chain carries TRBV6-5 and TRBJ2-7, with a weak D call TRBD1 (6 bases). Germline V lookup: CDR1 MNHEY, CDR2 SVGAGI. The CDR3 spans 14 residues. V lost 7 bases to trimming and J lost 6 bases, with 19 bases between them. CDR3 nucleotides: TGTGCCAGCACCTACGACAGGAGACGGGGCGAGCAGTACTTC. Amino acids: CASTYDRRRGEQYF.

This clone turned up a few times. The rearrangement joins TRBV7-2 to TRBJ1-2; 8 bases match TRBD1. Germline V gives CDR1 SGHTA, CDR2 FQGNSA. V shed 5 bases, J shed 5 bases, and the junction held 4 bases outside the gene matches. This CDR3 is 13 amino acids long. CDR3: CASSEDREYGYTF. CDR3 in DNA: TGTGCCAGCAGCGAGGACAGGGAATATGGCTACACCTTC. The variable domain in full, with the rest retrieved from reference TRBV7-2 and TRBJ1-2, is GAGVSQSPSNKVTEKGKDVELRCDPISGHTALYWYRQSLGQGLEFLIYFQGNSAPDKSGLPSDRFSAERTGGSVSTLTIQRTQQEDSAVYLCASSEDREYGYTFGSGTRLTVV.

There are a few counts of this clone. The J gene is TRBJ2-3, the V gene TRBV28, with 12 bases that match TRBD2. V shed 6 bases and J 0 bases; nucleotides not matched to a gene: 4. Germline loops: CDR1 MDHEN, CDR2 SYDVKM. The CDR3 runs 16 residues. The CDR3 DNA reads as TGTGCCAGCAGGCCCCTAGCGGGGGGGAGCACAGATACGCAGTATTTT. Translated: CASRPLAGGSTDTQYF.

The chain is built from TRBV10-1 and TRBJ2-3, with D possibly TRBD1 on 6 matching bases. Trimming took off 2 bases at V and 4 bases at J, with 7 bases between the two ends. This CDR3 comprises 13 residues. Germline V CDR1 and CDR2: WNHNN, SYGVQD (reference sequence). The CDR3 sequence is CASSEAGADTQYF. CDR3 sequence (DNA): TGCGCCAGCAGTGAGGCAGGGGCAGATACGCAGTATTTT.

This clone showed up just a few times. The V gene is TRBV7-9, the J gene TRBJ2-1; 8 positions match TRBD2. J was trimmed by 10 bases and V by 1 base; bases with no gene match: 15. The CDR3 spans 17 residues. Looked up from germline, CDR1 is SEHNR and CDR2 is FQNEAQ (reference sequence). The CDR3 DNA follows: TGTGCCAGCAGCTTAGGTTATCGGGAGGGCGCGGCTGGGGAGCAGTTCTTC. Amino acids: CASSLGYREGAAGEQFF.

This clone has only a few counts. The chain uses TRBV7-2 and TRBJ2-7, with 9 bases fitting TRBD2. V shed 1 base, J shed 3 bases, and the junction held 7 bases outside the gene matches. CDR1 SGHTA and CDR2 FQGNSA come from the germline V gene. The CDR3 sequence is 16 residues long. DNA for the CDR3: TGTGCCAGCAGCTTAGTTTCGTCTAGCGGGAACTACGAGCAGTACTTC. As protein: CASSLVSSSGNYEQYF.

The chain combines TRBV4-2 with TRBJ2-5, with no clear D. CDR1 and CDR2 (germline): LGHNA, YNFKEQ. This CDR3 comprises 14 residues. Trimming took 1 base from V and 2 from J, leaving 8 bases between them. DNA for the CDR3: TGTGCCAGCAGCCAAGTTGCCCTACAAGAGACCCAGTACTTC. It yields the protein CASSQVALQETQYF.

The chain is built from TRBV6-5 and TRBJ2-7; D is perhaps TRBD1 (5 bases). The ends were cut back, 2 bases at V and 7 bases at J, with 12 bases in the middle. This CDR3 is 13 amino acids long. The germline V gene encodes CDR1 MNHEY and CDR2 SVGAGI. For the CDR3, the DNA is TGTGCCAGCAGTTACCCGACAGCTCGGGAGCAGTACTTC. This encodes CASSYPTAREQYF.